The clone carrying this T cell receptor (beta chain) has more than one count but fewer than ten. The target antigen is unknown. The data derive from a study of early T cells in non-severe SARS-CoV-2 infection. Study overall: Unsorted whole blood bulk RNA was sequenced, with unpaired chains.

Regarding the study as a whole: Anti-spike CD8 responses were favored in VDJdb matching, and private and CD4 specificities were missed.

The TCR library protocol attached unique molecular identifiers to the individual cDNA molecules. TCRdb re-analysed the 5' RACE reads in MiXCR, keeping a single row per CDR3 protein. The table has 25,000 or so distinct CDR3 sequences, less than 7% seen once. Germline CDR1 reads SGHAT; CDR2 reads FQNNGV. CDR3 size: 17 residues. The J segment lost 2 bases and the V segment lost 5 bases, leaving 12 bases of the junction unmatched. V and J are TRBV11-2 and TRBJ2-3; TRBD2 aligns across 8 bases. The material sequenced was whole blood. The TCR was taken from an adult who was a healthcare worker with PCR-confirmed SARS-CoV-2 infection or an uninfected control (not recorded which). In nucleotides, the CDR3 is TGTGCCAGCAGCCCACCCCCTAGCGGGCCGAACACAGATACGCAGTATTTT. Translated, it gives CASSPPPSGPNTDTQYF. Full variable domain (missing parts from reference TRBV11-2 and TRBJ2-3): EAGVAQSPRYKIIEKRQSVAFWCNPISGHATLYWYQQILGQGPKLLIQFQNNGVVDDSQLPKDRFSAERLKGVDSTLKIQPAKLEDSAVYLCASSPPPSGPNTDTQYFGPGTRLTVL.